These T cell receptor beta chains were read from a single sample in a study of T cell changes during pregnancy in multiple sclerosis. TCRdb keeps only in-frame clones here, not all; method: immunoSEQ multiplex PCR. The sample lists around 92,000 clones, about 93% occurring once. The specimen comprised peripheral blood, sampled after pregnancy. Every receptor here comes from a female donor with multiple sclerosis, enrolled in a pregnancy study. Each CDR3 is given with its conserved first and last residue. A D gene is named only where the DNA matches it firmly. Some rows mark clone size as missing; the rest say once, few, many or name a class of expanded clone.

d_call	clone_size	j_call	v_call	cdr3_nt	cdr3_aa
-	-	TRBJ2-5	TRBV7-2	TGTGCCAGCAGCCCAAAGACAGTCCAAGAGACCCAGTACTTC	CASSPKTVQETQYF
TRBD2	-	TRBJ2-7	TRBV30	TGTGCCTGGAGTAGGCCCCGGGCCCTTGCGGGAGCTGGCGAGCAGTACTTC	CAWSRPRALAGAGEQYF
TRBD2	-	TRBJ2-1	TRBV2	TGTGCCAGCGGGGCAGACGGGAGGTTGGTTGAGCAGTTCTTC	CASGADGRLVEQFF
TRBD1	-	TRBJ1-5	TRBV25-1	TGTGCCAGCAGAGGACAGGGGAGCAATCAGCCCCAGCATTTT	CASRGQGSNQPQHF
TRBD2	-	TRBJ2-2	TRBV23-1	TGCGCCAGCAGTCAACGGGGGGCCGGGGAGCTGTTTTTT	CASSQRGAGELFF
-	-	TRBJ2-7	TRBV5-1	TGCGCCAGCAGCTTGATGCCTAGCGACGAGCAGTACTTC	CASSLMPSDEQYF
-	once	TRBJ2-5	TRBV5-1	TGCGCCAGCAGCTTGGAAGTTAGGGCAGGGTCTGAGACCCAGTACTTC	CASSLEVRAGSETQYF
-	-	TRBJ2-5	TRBV4-2	TGTGCCAGCAGCCAAGACCCCCCGGGAGCCGGCCAAGAGACCCAGTACTTC	CASSQDPPGAGQETQYF
-	-	TRBJ2-1	TRBV12-5	TGTGCTAGTGGTTTGGTACTCGCCCGAAACTCCTACAATGAGCAGTTCTTC	CASGLVLARNSYNEQFF
-	-	TRBJ2-7	TRBV7-6	TGTGCCAGCAGCTTAAGCGAGGCGGCTTACGAGCAGTACTTC	CASSLSEAAYEQYF
-	-	TRBJ1-1	TRBV27	TGTGCCAGCAGGAAGACAGGAAAGAACACTGAAGCTTTCTTT	CASRKTGKNTEAFF
-	few	TRBJ2-1	TRBV11-2	TGTGCCAGCAGCTTACTTGGCGGCAATGAGCAGTTCTTC	CASSLLGGNEQFF
-	few	TRBJ2-3	TRBV6-5	TGTGCCAGCAGTTACTCGCCAAGCGGCACAGATACGCAGTATTTT	CASSYSPSGTDTQYF
TRBD2	-	TRBJ2-1	TRBV2	TGTGCCAGCGGAGGGGGGGGCGGAAAGCGGGAGGCTTCCTCCTACAATGAGCAGTTCTTC	CASGGGGGKREASSYNEQFF
-	-	TRBJ2-7	TRBV5-6	TGTGCCAGCAGGCCGACAGGAGTCGAGGAGCAGTACTTC	CASRPTGVEEQYF
TRBD2	-	TRBJ2-7	TRBV6-5	TGTGCCAGCAGTTTTTTACTAGCGGGTCGACCAGGGGAGCAGTACTTC	CASSFLLAGRPGEQYF
-	-	TRBJ1-1	TRBV16	TGTGCCAGCAGCCCACGGCAGGTAAATTTGAACACTGAAGCTTTCTTT	CASSPRQVNLNTEAFF
-	-	TRBJ2-2	TRBV5-1	TGCGCCAGCAGGACAGAAAACACCGGGGAGCTGTTTTTT	CASRTENTGELFF
-	few	TRBJ1-5	TRBV2	TGTGCCAGCAGTTCTCAGGATCAGCCCCAGCATTTT	CASSSQDQPQHF
-	-	TRBJ1-4	TRBV21-1	TGTGCCAGCAGCCCCGGGACAGGGTCTCTTTCTAATGAAAAACTGTTTTTT	CASSPGTGSLSNEKLFF
TRBD2	-	TRBJ2-1	TRBV27	TGTGCCAGCAGCTTACGTTACAATACTCCGGGACTAGCGGCTCTTTCCTACAATGAGCAGTTCTTC	CASSLRYNTPGLAALSYNEQFF
TRBD2	-	TRBJ2-7	TRBV4-2	TGTGCCAGCAGCCAAGGACTAGCGGGCCGAGCCTACGAGCAGTACTTC	CASSQGLAGRAYEQYF
-	-	TRBJ1-3	TRBV5-1	TGCGCCAGCAGCTTGGTTGGGCAAGACTCTGGAAACACCATATATTTT	CASSLVGQDSGNTIYF
-	-	TRBJ2-7	TRBV18	TGTGCCAGCTCACTGACTAAAGGAGCGGGCGAGCAGTACTTC	CASSLTKGAGEQYF
-	-	TRBJ2-1	TRBV7-8	TGTGCCAGCAGCCCTAGCAGGGGGGTTTCCTACAATGAGCAGTTCTTC	CASSPSRGVSYNEQFF
-	-	TRBJ2-2	TRBV5-1	TGCGCCAGCAGCCCGCCGGGGGCGAACACCGGGGAGCTGTTTTTT	CASSPPGANTGELFF
-	-	TRBJ2-1	TRBV9	TGTGCCAGCAGCCCACCCCTGGGAGAAAGCCTACATGAGCAGTTCTTC	CASSPPLGESLHEQFF
TRBD2	-	TRBJ2-1	TRBV9	TGTGCCAGCAGCCCTTATGAGGGGACTAGCTTCTTC	CASSPYEGTSFF
-	-	TRBJ2-2	TRBV5-6	TGTGCCAGCAGCTCGATCGGGCTAGCGACCCGTAGGGGAGCCGGGGAGCTGTTTTTT	CASSSIGLATRRGAGELFF
-	once	TRBJ2-1	TRBV29-1	TGCAGCGCCGAAGGGGGACAATTAGCCGAGCAGTTCTTC	CSAEGGQLAEQFF
-	-	TRBJ1-2	TRBV30	TGTGCCCGAGGGAGGGTTCAAGGCTACACCTTC	CARGRVQGYTF
-	-	TRBJ1-5	TRBV7-8	TGTGCCAGCAGCCCTCAGGGGAGCAATCAGCCCCAGCATTTT	CASSPQGSNQPQHF
-	-	TRBJ2-7	TRBV7-2	TGTGCCAGCAGCTTGGGAGAAAGCGGGTACGAGCAGTACTTC	CASSLGESGYEQYF
-	-	TRBJ2-7	TRBV27	TGTGCCAGCAGGTCCGGCGACAGCCTCTACGAGCAGTACTTC	CASRSGDSLYEQYF
TRBD2	-	TRBJ2-1	TRBV7-3	TGTGCCAGCAGCTTGGGAGAAGCGGGAGGTGGGTATGAGCAGTTCTTC	CASSLGEAGGGYEQFF
TRBD2	-	TRBJ2-7	TRBV28	TGTGCCAGCAGCTCCCCCAGCGGGAGAACCTACTACGAGCAGTACTTC	CASSSPSGRTYYEQYF
-	-	TRBJ2-1	TRBV11-2	TGTGCCAGCAGCTTAGTTGCGGGATCCTACAATGAGCAGTTCTTC	CASSLVAGSYNEQFF
TRBD1	-	TRBJ2-2	TRBV18	TGTGCCAGCTCACCGAGGACAGGGGGGGACACCGGGGAGCTGTTTTTT	CASSPRTGGDTGELFF
TRBD1	-	TRBJ1-4	TRBV18	TGTGCCAGCTCACCGGCCAGGGGGCTGGGGACTAATGAAAAACTGTTTTTT	CASSPARGLGTNEKLFF
-	-	TRBJ2-7	TRBV5-4	TGTGCCAGCAGCTCGCCGAGCTACGAGCAGTACTTC	CASSSPSYEQYF